This T cell receptor beta chain stems from a study of cytomegalovirus exposure and HLA in healthy donors. Study observations and caveats: Researchers reported from a later analysis that most CMV-associated TCR beta chains appeared HLA-restricted. One variant, a missense change in DCLRE1C, was linked in a later analysis to TCR beta V- and J-gene trimming. Using the classifier, cytomegalovirus status was reportedly diagnosed with high specificity and sensitivity. In a later analysis, donors in an Asian-associated ancestry cluster reportedly had fewer N-insertions in productive TCRs than the cohort mean.

Details on this clone: The target antigen is unknown.

It was with 60 Vbeta and 13 Jbeta primers that the PCR ran. Sequenced by immunoSEQ multiplex PCR; TCRdb stores in-frame clones only, minus some. The data hold under 95,000 clones, with around 80% observed a single time. Sequenced input: PBMCs. The TCR comes from a male donor in good health and CMV-seronegative.

In nucleotides, the CDR3 is TGTGCCAGCAGCTCCTATACAGGGGCCCTCGAGCAGTACTTC. This gives the protein CASSSYTGALEQYF. The genes are TRBV27 and TRBJ2-7; TRBD1 aligns across 7 bases. The CDR3 extends over 14 amino acids. Germline values: CDR1 MNHEY, CDR2 SMNVEV (reference sequence). J was trimmed by 6 bases and V by 6 bases; bases with no gene match: 11.